This T cell receptor (beta chain) was sequenced during a study of T cell responses to AZD1222 COVID-19 vaccine. Here immunoSEQ multiplex PCR was the method, and the copy in TCRdb shows in-frame clones only, minus some. Of about 80,000 clones in the sample, approximately 83% were seen once. Whole-study results and caveats: Researchers report vaccine-associated CD4 TCRs spanning spike, with dominance at 160-218 and 743-854. Donors skewed white British and female; clonal diversity was possibly underestimated. None of the repertoires were sampled until the peak T cell response had passed. Baseline seropositivity characterized only six or seven AZD1222 recipients.

With regard to this clone: Its specificity is unknown.

Germline V gives CDR1 SGHTA, CDR2 FQGNSA. This CDR3 comprises 12 residues. The V and J ends lost 0 bases and 7 bases respectively, with 6 bases between them. This clonotype originated in an adult who received the AZD1222 COVID-19 vaccine. V usage is TRBV7-2 and J usage is TRBJ1-1; D uncertain. This sample comprised peripheral blood, obtained 28 days after the second AZD1222 dose. The CDR3 sequence: CASSLAYGEAFF. The CDR3 DNA follows: TGTGCCAGCAGCTTAGCGTATGGTGAAGCTTTCTTT.